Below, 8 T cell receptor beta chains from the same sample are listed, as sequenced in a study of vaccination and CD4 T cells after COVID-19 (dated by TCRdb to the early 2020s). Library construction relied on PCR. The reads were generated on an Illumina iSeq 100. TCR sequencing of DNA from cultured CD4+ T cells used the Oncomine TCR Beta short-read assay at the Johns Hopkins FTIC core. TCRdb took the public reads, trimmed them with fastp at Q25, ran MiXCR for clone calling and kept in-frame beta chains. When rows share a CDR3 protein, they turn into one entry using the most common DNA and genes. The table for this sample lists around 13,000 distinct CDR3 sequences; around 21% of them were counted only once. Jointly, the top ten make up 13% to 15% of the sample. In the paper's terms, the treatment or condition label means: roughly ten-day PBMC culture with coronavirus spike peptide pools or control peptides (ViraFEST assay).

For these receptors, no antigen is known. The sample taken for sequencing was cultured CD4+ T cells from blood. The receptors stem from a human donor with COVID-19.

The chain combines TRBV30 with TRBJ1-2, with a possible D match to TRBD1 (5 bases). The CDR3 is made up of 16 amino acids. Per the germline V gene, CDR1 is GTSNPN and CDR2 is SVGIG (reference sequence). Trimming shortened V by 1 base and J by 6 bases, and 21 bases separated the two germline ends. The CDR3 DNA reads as TGTGCCTGGAGTGCCTGGAGGGGAAATGGACTAAATGGCTACACCTTC. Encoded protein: CAWSAWRGNGLNGYTF.

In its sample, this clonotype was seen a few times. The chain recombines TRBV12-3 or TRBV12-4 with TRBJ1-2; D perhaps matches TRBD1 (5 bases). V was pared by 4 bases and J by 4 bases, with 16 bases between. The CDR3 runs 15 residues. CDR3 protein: CASSWGRRFGYGYTF. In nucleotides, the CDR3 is TGTGCCAGCAGTTGGGGACGGCGATTTGGCTATGGCTACACCTTC.

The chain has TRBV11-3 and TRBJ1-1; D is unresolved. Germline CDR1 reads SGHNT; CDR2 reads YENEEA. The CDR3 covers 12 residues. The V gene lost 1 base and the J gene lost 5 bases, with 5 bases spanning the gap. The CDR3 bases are TGTGCCAGCAGCTTAGTGAGTACTGAAGCTTTCTTT. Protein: CASSLVSTEAFF. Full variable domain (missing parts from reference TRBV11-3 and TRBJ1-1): EAGVVQSPRYKIIEKKQPVAFWCNPISGHNTLYWYLQNLGQGPELLIRYENEEAVDDSQLPKDRFSAERLKGVDSTLKIQPAELGDSAVYLCASSLVSTEAFFGQGTRLTVV.

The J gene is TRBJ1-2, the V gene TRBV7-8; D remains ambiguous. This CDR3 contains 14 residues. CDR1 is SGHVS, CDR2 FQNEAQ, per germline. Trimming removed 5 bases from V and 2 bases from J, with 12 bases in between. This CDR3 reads CASSPQQRNYGYTF. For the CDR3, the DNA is TGTGCCAGCAGCCCCCAACAGAGGAACTATGGCTACACCTTC.

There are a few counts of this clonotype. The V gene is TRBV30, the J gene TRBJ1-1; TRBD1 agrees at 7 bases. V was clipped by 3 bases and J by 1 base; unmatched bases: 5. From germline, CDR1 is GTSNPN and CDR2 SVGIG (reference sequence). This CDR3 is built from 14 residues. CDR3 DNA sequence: TGTGCCTGGAGCCCCGGGACAGCGAACACTGAAGCTTTCTTT. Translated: CAWSPGTANTEAFF.

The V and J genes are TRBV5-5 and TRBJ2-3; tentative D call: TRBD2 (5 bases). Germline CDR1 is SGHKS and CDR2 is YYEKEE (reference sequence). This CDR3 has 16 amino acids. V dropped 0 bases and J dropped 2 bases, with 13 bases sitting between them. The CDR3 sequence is CASSLGGLADTDTQYF. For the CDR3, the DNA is TGTGCCAGCAGCTTGGGCGGACTGGCCGACACAGATACGCAGTATTTT.

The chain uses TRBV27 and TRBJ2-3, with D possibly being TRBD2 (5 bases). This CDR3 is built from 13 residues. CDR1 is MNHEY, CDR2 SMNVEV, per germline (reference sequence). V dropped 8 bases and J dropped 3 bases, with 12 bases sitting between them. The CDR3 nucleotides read TGTGCCAGCCCCCGGGGTGGGACAGATACGCAGTATTTT. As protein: CASPRGGTDTQYF.

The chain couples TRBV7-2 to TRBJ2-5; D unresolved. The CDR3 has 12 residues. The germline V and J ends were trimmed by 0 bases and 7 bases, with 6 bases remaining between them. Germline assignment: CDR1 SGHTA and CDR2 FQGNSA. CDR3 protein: CASSLALGTQYF. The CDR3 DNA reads TGTGCCAGCAGCTTAGCCCTCGGGACCCAGTACTTC. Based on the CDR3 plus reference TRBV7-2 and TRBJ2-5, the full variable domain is GAGVSQSPSNKVTEKGKDVELRCDPISGHTALYWYRQSLGQGLEFLIYFQGNSAPDKSGLPSDRFSAERTGGSVSTLTIQRTQQEDSAVYLCASSLALGTQYFGPGTRLLVL.